This record covers a single T cell receptor (beta chain). Its matching antigen is unknown. Blood was collected once per donor into heparin, averaging approximately 110 mL. This entry is derived from a study of beta chain features in type 1 diabetes. Study results and limitations: Naive, central memory and Treg TCRB repertoires seemed to resemble each other more closely in patients than they did in healthy donors. Among all four CD4+ subsets, Type 1 diabetes patients had TCRB CDR3s that were moderately but significantly shorter.

Of the isolated RNA, all was reverse transcribed, and so the sequenced material was expressed TCRB transcripts. Only in-frame clones appear in the TCRdb table, and some are missing; sequencing was by immunoSEQ multiplex PCR. This table holds 200,000 to 250,000 clones, 9.6% found once. V was pared by 5 bases and J by 8 bases, with 15 bases of the junction left unmatched. Germline CDR1 and CDR2: LNHNV and YYDKDF (reference sequence). The CDR3 runs to 18 residues. This TCR came from a woman aged 18-29 years in good health. This chain links TRBV15 with TRBJ1-4; 12 bases match TRBD1. The sequenced sample consisted of naive CD4+ T cells from blood. The CDR3 reads CATSSRGTGGGFGEKLFF. CDR3 nucleotide sequence: TGTGCCACCAGCTCCCGGGGGACAGGGGGCGGTTTCGGGGAAAAACTGTTTTTT.